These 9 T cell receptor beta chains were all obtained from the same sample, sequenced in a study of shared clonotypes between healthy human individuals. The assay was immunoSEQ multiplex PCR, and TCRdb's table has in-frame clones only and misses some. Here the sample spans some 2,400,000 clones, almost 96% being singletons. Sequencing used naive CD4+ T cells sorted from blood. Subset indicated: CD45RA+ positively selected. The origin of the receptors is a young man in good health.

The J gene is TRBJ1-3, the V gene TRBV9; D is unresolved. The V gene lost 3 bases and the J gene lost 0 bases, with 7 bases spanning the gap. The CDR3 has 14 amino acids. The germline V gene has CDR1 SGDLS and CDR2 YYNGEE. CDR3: CASSAPDSGNTIYF. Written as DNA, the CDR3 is TGTGCCAGCAGCGCACCAGACTCTGGAAACACCATATATTTT.

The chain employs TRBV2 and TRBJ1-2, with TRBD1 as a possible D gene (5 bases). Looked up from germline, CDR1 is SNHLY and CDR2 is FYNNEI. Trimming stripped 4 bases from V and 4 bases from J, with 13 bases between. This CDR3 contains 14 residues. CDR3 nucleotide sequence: TGTGCCAGCAGTGGTGAGGGGATCAGCTATGGCTACACCTTC. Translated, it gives CASSGEGISYGYTF.

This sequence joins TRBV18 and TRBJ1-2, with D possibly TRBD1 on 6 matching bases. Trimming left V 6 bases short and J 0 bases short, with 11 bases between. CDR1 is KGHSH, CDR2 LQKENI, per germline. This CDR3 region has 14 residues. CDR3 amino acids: CASSQGSSNYGYTF. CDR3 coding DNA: TGTGCCAGCTCCCAGGGGTCCTCTAACTATGGCTACACCTTC.

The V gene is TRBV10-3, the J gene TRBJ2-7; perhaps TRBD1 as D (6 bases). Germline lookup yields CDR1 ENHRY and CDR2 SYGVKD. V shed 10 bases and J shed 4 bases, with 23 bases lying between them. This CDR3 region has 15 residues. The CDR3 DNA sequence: TGTGCCAGCAACACAACACCGGGACAACGGTACGAGCAGTACTTC. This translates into CASNTTPGQRYEQYF.

CDR3 DNA sequence: TGTGCCAGCAGCCCCGACAGGGCGAGCAACACCATATATTTT. Translated: CASSPDRASNTIYF. The chain links TRBV7-9 to TRBJ1-3; the match to TRBD1 covers 7 bases. Germline values: CDR1 SEHNR, CDR2 FQNEAQ (reference sequence). The CDR3 runs 14 residues. V shed 5 bases and J 7 bases; nucleotides not matched to a gene: 8.

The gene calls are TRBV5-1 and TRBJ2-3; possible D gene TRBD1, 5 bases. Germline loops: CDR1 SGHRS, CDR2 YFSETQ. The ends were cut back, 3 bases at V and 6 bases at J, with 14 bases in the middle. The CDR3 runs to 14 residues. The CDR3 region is CASSWSTGSDTQYF. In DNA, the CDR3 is TGCGCCAGCAGCTGGAGTACAGGATCCGATACGCAGTATTTT.

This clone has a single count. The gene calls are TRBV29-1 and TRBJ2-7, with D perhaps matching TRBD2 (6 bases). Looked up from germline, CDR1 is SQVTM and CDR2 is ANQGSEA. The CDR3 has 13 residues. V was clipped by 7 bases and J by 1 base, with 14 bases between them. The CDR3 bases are TGCAGCGGCCGGGACGGAGGGTCCTACGAGCAGTACTTC. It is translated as CSGRDGGSYEQYF.

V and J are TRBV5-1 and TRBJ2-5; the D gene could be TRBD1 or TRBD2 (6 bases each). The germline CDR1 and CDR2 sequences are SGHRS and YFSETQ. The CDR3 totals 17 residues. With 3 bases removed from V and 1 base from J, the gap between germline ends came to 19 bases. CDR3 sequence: CASSSRGGTSLQETQYF. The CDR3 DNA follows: TGCGCCAGCAGCTCCAGGGGCGGGACCTCCCTCCAAGAGACCCAGTACTTC.

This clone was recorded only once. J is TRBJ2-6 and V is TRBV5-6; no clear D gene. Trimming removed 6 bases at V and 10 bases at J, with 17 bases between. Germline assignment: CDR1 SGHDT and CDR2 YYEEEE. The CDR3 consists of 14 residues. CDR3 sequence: CASTAYDIRNVLTF. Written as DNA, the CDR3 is TGTGCCAGCACGGCGTATGATATTCGAAACGTCCTGACTTTC.